Listed below are T cell receptor beta chains from one sample, sequenced in a study of T cells in tuberculosis. The method was immunoSEQ multiplex PCR; TCRdb's version includes in-frame clones alone and lacks a portion of them. The table lists tens of thousands of clones, about 92% of them singletons. The sample taken for sequencing was PBMCs. All receptors come from a donor between 10 and 35 years old with latent tuberculosis or without tuberculosis infection. Some clones in this sample may be carry-over from other donors' samples. Both conserved end residues are part of each CDR3. The D gene is left open where the match is weak. Where a row states a size, it is once, few, many or the class of an expanded clone; other rows omit it.

>-|TRBV12-5|TRBJ1-1|-
CASGLFRTGVWTEAFF
TGTGCTAGTGGTTTGTTCAGGACGGGGGTTTGGACTGAAGCTTTCTTT
>-|TRBV2|TRBJ2-2|TRBD1
CASSVTGRGTGELFF
TGTGCCAGCAGCGTGACAGGGCGAGGCACCGGGGAGCTGTTTTTT
>-|TRBV7-9|TRBJ2-2|TRBD1
CASRPGTGAPGELFF
TGTGCCAGCAGACCCGGGACAGGGGCTCCCGGGGAGCTGTTTTTT
>-|TRBV5-1|TRBJ1-1|-
CASSIIRGGTEAFF
TGCGCCAGCAGCATAATCAGGGGAGGGACTGAAGCTTTCTTT
>once|TRBV2|TRBJ2-6|TRBD2
CASSSWGRRGAFSGANVLTF
TGTGCCAGCAGTTCCTGGGGTCGGCGGGGGGCCTTCTCTGGGGCCAACGTCCTGACTTTC
>-|TRBV7-8|TRBJ2-5|TRBD2
CASSLLTSGRAGETQYF
TGTGCCAGCAGCTTATTGACTAGCGGGAGGGCCGGGGAGACCCAGTACTTC
>-|TRBV5-4|TRBJ1-1|-
CASSLKGGSEAFF
TGTGCCAGCAGCCTTAAGGGGGGGTCTGAAGCTTTCTTT
>-|TRBV10-3|TRBJ1-1|TRBD1
CAIMTGTNTEAFF
TGTGCCATCATGACAGGGACAAACACTGAAGCTTTCTTT
>-|TRBV9|TRBJ2-7|-
CASSPRWQGLYEQYF
TGTGCCAGCAGCCCCCGCTGGCAGGGTCTCTACGAGCAGTACTTC
>-|TRBV4-1|TRBJ2-7|-
CASSQLAGFYEQYF
TGCGCCAGCAGCCAATTGGCCGGGTTCTACGAGCAGTACTTC
>-|TRBV27|TRBJ2-1|TRBD2
CASSSSLAGDIGEQFF
TGTGCCAGCAGTTCCTCACTAGCGGGAGACATTGGCGAGCAGTTCTTC
>-|TRBV9|TRBJ2-3|-
CASSGLRAGRSDTQYF
TGTGCCAGCAGCGGCCTAAGGGCAGGGAGGTCGGATACGCAGTATTTT
>-|TRBV10-1|TRBJ2-3|-
CASSIGLVAEGTDTQYF
TGCGCCAGCAGTATCGGGTTAGTCGCCGAGGGCACAGATACGCAGTATTTT
>-|TRBV15|TRBJ1-5|TRBD1
CATSRGRQGGGNQPQHF
TGTGCCACCAGCAGAGGTCGTCAGGGGGGCGGCAATCAGCCCCAGCATTTT
>-|TRBV9|TRBJ1-4|-
CASSVSPNEKLFF
TGTGCCAGCAGCGTATCCCCGAATGAAAAACTGTTTTTT
>-|TRBV29-1|TRBJ2-1|-
CSVEDYRGTPLEQFF
TGCAGCGTTGAAGATTATAGAGGAACTCCCTTGGAGCAGTTCTTC
>once|TRBV6-5|TRBJ2-3|-
CASSYREAVTDTQYF
TGTGCCAGCAGTTACAGGGAGGCCGTCACAGATACGCAGTATTTT
>-|TRBV30|TRBJ1-3|-
CAWRQYPGSGNTIYF
TGTGCCTGGAGGCAGTACCCAGGCTCTGGAAACACCATATATTTT